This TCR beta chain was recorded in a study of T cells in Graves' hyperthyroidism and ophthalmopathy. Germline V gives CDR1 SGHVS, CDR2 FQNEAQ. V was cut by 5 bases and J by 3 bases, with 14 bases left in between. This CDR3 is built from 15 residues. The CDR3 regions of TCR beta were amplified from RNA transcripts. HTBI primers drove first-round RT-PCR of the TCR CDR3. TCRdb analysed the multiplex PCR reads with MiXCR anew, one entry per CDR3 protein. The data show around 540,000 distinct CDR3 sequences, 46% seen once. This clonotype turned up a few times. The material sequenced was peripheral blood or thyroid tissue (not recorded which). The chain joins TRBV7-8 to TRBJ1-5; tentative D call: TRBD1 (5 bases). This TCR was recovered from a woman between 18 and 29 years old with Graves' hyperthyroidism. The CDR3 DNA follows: TGTGCCAGCAGCACAACGGACGGGACCAATCAGCCCCAGCATTTT. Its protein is CASSTTDGTNQPQHF.